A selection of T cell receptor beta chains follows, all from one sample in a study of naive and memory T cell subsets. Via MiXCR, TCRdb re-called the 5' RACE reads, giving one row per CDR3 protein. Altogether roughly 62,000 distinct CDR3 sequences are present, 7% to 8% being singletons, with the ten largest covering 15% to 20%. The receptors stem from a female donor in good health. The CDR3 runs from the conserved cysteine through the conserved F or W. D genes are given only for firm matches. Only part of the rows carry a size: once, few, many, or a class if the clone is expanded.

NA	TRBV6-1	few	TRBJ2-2	CASSELGAGNTGELFF	TGTGCCAGCAGTGAACTGGGAGCGGGGAACACCGGGGAGCTGTTTTTT
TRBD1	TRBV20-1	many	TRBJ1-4	CSAPRQGGSNEKLFF	TGCAGTGCCCCGCGACAGGGCGGTTCTAATGAAAAACTGTTTTTT
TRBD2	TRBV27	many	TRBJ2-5	CASSLGWTSDGIKTQYF	TGTGCCAGCAGTTTAGGGTGGACTAGCGACGGCATAAAGACCCAGTACTTC
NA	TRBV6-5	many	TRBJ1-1	CASSYRGPNEAFF	TGTGCCAGCAGTTACCGGGGGCCCAATGAAGCTTTCTTT
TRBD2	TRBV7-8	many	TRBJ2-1	CASSLGLAGVVYNEQFF	TGTGCCAGCAGCCTGGGACTAGCGGGAGTTGTGTACAATGAGCAGTTCTTC
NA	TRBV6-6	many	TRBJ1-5	CASSYSASGGQPQHF	TGTGCCAGCAGTTACTCGGCGAGCGGGGGGCAGCCCCAGCATTTT
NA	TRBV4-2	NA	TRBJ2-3	CASSHRTATRTDTQYF	TGTGCCAGCAGCCATCGAACGGCTACCCGCACAGATACGCAGTATTTT
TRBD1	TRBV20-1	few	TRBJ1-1	CSARDPRQGTEAFF	TGCAGTGCTAGAGATCCGAGACAGGGGACTGAAGCTTTCTTT
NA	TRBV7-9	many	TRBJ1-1	CASRDSGRENTEAFF	TGTGCCAGCAGGGACTCGGGGAGGGAGAACACTGAAGCTTTCTTT
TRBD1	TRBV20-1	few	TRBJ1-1	CSARHGQGGEAFF	TGCAGTGCTAGACACGGACAGGGAGGTGAAGCTTTCTTT
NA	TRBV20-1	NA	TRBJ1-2	CSARSGGDYGYTF	TGCAGTGCCCGCAGTGGGGGTGACTATGGCTACACCTTC
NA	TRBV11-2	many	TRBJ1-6	CASSLVRASPLHF	TGTGCCAGCAGCTTAGTGAGGGCTTCACCCCTCCACTTT
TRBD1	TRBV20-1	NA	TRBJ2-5	CSWSGTGGQETQYF	TGCAGTTGGTCCGGGACAGGGGGCCAAGAGACCCAGTACTTC
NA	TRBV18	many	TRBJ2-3	CASSPNRSGDTQYF	TGTGCCAGCTCACCAAACAGGTCTGGAGATACGCAGTATTTT
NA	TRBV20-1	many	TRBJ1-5	CSARDRDILNQPQHF	TGCAGTGCTAGAGACCGGGACATATTGAATCAGCCCCAGCATTTT
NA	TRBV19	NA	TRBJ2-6	CASRSRGRGANVLTF	TGTGCCAGTAGGTCCAGGGGACGCGGGGCCAACGTCCTGACTTTC
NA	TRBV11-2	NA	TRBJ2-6	CASSLKTGLAGANVLTF	TGTGCCAGCAGCTTAAAAACAGGACTTGCTGGGGCCAACGTCCTGACTTTC
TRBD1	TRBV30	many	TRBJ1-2	CAWTGTGPYGYTF	TGTGCCTGGACCGGGACAGGCCCCTATGGCTACACCTTC
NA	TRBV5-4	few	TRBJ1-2	CASSLDSPLYGYTF	TGTGCCAGCAGCTTGGACAGCCCTCTCTATGGCTACACCTTC
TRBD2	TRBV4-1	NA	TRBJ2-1	CASSQGIGTSGYNEQFF	TGCGCCAGCAGCCAAGGAATCGGGACTAGCGGATACAATGAGCAGTTCTTC
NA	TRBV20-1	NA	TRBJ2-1	CSARDGGGQFF	TGCAGTGCCCGAGACGGGGGCGGGCAGTTCTTC
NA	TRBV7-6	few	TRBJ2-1	CASSLGNSESYNEQFF	TGTGCCAGCAGCTTAGGAAATAGCGAATCCTACAATGAGCAGTTCTTC
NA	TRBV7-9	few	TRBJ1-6	CASSLEAQVTPLHF	TGTGCCAGCAGCTTAGAGGCTCAAGTGACACCCCTCCACTTT
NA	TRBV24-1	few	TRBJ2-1	CATSESGAAGDEQFF	TGTGCCACCAGTGAATCGGGAGCGGCTGGGGATGAGCAGTTCTTC
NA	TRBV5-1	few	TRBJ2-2	CASSPIGVAGELFF	TGCGCCAGCAGCCCCATAGGGGTGGCCGGGGAGCTGTTTTTT
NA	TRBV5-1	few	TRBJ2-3	CASSLDRGALTDTQYF	TGCGCCAGCAGCTTGGATCGGGGGGCCCTCACAGATACGCAGTATTTT